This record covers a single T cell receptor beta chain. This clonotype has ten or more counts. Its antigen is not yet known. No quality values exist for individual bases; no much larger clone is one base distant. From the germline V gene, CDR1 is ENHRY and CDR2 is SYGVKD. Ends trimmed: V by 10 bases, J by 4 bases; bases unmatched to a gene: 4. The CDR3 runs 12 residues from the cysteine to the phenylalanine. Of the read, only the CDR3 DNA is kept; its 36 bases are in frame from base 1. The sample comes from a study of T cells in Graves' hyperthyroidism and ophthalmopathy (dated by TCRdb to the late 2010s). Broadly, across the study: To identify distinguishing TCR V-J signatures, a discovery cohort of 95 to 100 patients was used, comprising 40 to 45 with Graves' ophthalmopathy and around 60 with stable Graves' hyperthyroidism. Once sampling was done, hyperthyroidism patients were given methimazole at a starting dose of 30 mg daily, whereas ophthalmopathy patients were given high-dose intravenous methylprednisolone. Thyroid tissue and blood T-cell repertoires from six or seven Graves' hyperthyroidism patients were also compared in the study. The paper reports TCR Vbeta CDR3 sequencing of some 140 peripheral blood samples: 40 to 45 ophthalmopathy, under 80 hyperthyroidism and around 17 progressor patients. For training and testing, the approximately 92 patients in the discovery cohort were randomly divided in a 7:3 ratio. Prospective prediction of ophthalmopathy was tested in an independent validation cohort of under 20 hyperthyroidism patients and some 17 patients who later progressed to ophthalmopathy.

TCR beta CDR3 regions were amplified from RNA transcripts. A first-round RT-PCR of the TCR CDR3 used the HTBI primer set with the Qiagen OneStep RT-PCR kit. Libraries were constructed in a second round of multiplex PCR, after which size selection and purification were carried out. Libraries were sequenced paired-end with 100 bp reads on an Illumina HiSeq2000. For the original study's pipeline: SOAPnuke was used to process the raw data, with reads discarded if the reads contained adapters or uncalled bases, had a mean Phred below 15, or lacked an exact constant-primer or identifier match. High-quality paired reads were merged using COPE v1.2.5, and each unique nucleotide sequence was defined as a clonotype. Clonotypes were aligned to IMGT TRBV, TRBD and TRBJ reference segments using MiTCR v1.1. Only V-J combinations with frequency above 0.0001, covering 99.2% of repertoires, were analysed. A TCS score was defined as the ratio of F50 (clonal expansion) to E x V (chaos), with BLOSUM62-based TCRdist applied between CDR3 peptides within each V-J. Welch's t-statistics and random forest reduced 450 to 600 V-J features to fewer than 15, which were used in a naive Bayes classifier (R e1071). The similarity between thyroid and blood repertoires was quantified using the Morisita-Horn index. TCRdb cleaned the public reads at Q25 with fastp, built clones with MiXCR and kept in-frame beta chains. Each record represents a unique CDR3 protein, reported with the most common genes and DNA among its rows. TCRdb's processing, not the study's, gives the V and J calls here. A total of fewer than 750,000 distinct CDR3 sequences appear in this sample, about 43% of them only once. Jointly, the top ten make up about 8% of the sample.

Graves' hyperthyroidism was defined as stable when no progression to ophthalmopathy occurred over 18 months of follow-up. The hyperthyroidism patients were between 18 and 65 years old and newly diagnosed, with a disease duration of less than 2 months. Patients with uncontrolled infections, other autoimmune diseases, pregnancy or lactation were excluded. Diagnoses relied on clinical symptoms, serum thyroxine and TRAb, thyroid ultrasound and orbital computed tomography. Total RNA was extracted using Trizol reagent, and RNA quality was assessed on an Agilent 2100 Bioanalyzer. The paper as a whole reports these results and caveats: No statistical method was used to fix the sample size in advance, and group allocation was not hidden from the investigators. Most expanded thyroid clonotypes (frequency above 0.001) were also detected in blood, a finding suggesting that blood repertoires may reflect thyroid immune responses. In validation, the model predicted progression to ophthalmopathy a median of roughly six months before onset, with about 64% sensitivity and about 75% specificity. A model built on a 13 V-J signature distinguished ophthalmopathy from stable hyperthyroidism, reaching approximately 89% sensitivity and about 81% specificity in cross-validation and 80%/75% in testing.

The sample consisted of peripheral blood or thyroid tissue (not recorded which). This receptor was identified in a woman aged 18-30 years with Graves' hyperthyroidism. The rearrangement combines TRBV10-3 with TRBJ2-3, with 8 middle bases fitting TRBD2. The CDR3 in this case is CATGGSADTQYF. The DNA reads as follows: TGTGCCACGGGAGGGAGCGCAGATACGCAGTATTTT.